This T cell receptor (beta chain) was identified during a study of graft-versus-host responses after intestinal transplantation. The CDR3 consists of 14 residues. V lost 6 bases and J 0 bases, leaving 11 bases between the germline ends. In germline, CDR1 is MNHEY, CDR2 SVGAGI. TCRdb's copy holds only in-frame clones and misses some; the assay was immunoSEQ multiplex PCR. The sample lists about 7,400 clones; 33% were seen once. CFSE-labeled responder cells (roughly 200,000) were plated with roughly 200,000 irradiated, violet-dye-labeled stimulator cells. The chain is built from TRBV6-5 and TRBJ1-2, with D uncertain. The starting material was alloreactive CD8+ T cells from a mixed lymphocyte reaction culture, obtained before transplantation. Subset given: CFSE-low proliferating T cells sorted from approximately 6-day pre-transplant mixed lymphocyte reaction (GvH or HvG direction). The clonotype originates from a human patient who was an organ donor for intestinal transplantation. CDR3 DNA: TGTGCCAGCAGATCAACACGAACTAACTATGGCTACACCTTC. Amino acid sequence: CASRSTRTNYGYTF.